This T cell receptor (beta chain) was sequenced in a study of blood T cell repertoires in COVID-19. Study-level background: Donors in the United States, Italy and Spain gave samples during acute or convalescent COVID-19.

The CDR3 totals 16 residues. J gave up 2 bases and V 5 bases, and 5 bases lay outside the gene matches. CDR1 is LNHDA and CDR2 is SQIVND in the germline V gene (reference sequence). Assay used: immunoSEQ multiplex PCR; TCRdb lists only in-frame clones, some missing. The sample has around 24,000 clones; 86% are singletons. The V and J genes are TRBV19 and TRBJ2-7; 14 bases map to TRBD2. The sequenced material came from peripheral blood. This receptor was taken from a human donor with active COVID-19. The donor label of this sample is uncertain. The CDR3 DNA is TGTGCCAGTAGTGGACTAGCGGGAGGTCCACCCTACGAGCAGTACTTC. This encodes CASSGLAGGPPYEQYF.